This T cell receptor (beta chain) was profiled in a study of blood T cell repertoires in COVID-19 (dated by TCRdb to 2020 to 2022). Background on the whole study: Samples from collaborators originated in the United States, Italy and Spain and spanned both the acute and convalescent phases of COVID-19. Where available, HLA class I and class II types were obtained from metadata supplied by the sample provider rather than from assay-based typing. The repertoires were released in a freely available public database intended as a resource for research on the immune response to SARS-CoV-2. Subjects who had been exposed to COVID-19, were actively infected with it, or had recovered from it provided the deeply sampled blood TCRbeta repertoires that made up the dataset. The prospective study material was composed of cDNA or gDNA derived from T cells, B-cell-depleted T cells, or PBMCs. The samples were drawn from two sources: the first 160 participants of the ongoing ImmuneRACE study, and 1,200 or so subjects contributed by 6 global collaborators. The sample metadata nearly always contained a de-identified subject ID, COVID-19 status, age in years and sex. Summary of the overall study and its limitations: The quantity of clinical and demographic metadata differed by source and by participant and was supplied without curation.

As to this clone: No cognate antigen has been identified for it. Base qualities are not recorded, but no much larger clone differs from it by a single base.

Each collaborating institution followed its own protocols to collect whole blood in K2EDTA tubes. Collaborator samples were shipped for TCRbeta analysis as frozen whole blood, isolated PBMCs, or DNA extracted from either sample type. The CDR1 and CDR2 encoded by the germline V gene are ENHRY and SYGVKD. Trimming accounts for 2 bases at V and 9 bases at J, while the number of junction bases matched to no gene is 8. The CDR3 holds 15 amino acids from the cysteine to the phenylalanine. Only the CDR3 region is kept as DNA, spanning 45 bases read in frame from base 1. TCRbeta CDR3 regions were amplified from genomic DNA using the immunoSEQ Assay, a bias-controlled multiplex PCR. Per the original workflow: The number of nucleated cells in each sample was estimated by amplification of reference gene primers within the assay. Sequence reads were collapsed and filtered to measure the absolute abundance of every unique TCRbeta CDR3 rearrangement. Productive Simpson clonality was computed per sample as the square root of Simpson's diversity index over productive rearrangements. Drawn from immuneACCESS, this table holds only the in-frame rearrangements with V and J called that TCRdb kept. Clones are partly lost; checked studies trace under half to an unresolved V gene and leave the rest unexplained. The V and J calls and the clone size are those of that table, but D and trimming were determined from the DNA. The sample records 30,000 to 35,000 clones, around 73% of which are singletons. The ten top clones hold 7% to 8.5% of the sample.

Sequences were obtained from peripheral blood. The chain is made from TRBV10-3 and TRBJ2-1, and TRBD2 aligns with 9 junction nucleotides. This sequence was found in a woman in her sixties or seventies with acute or convalescent COVID-19. The sequenced DNA is TGTGCCATCAGTGAGACCCTAGCGGGGAAGGGTGAGCAGTTCTTC. Its product reads: CAISETLAGKGEQFF.